This T cell receptor beta chain emerged from a study of siplizumab effects on memory and regulatory T cells. Profiled with immunoSEQ multiplex PCR; TCRdb holds only in-frame clones, not every one. This table holds roughly 100,000 clones, about 93% found once. The germline gives CDR1 SGHNT, CDR2 YYREEE (reference sequence). This CDR3 spans 14 amino acids. Trimming cost V 2 bases and J 7 bases; bases outside gene matches: 2. Study outcomes and limitations: Naive T cells, seemingly more diverse than memory cells, seemed major alloresponse contributors.

Concerning this clone: Its cognate antigen is unknown.

The TCR sequence derives from a human donor in good health. V gene TRBV5-4 combines with J gene TRBJ1-6, with 8 bases identical to TRBD1. The sample was CD4+ T cells sorted from blood. The CDR3 DNA reads as TGTGCCAGCAGCTTCGCAGGGGGCAATTCACCCCTCCACTTT. Residues: CASSFAGGNSPLHF.